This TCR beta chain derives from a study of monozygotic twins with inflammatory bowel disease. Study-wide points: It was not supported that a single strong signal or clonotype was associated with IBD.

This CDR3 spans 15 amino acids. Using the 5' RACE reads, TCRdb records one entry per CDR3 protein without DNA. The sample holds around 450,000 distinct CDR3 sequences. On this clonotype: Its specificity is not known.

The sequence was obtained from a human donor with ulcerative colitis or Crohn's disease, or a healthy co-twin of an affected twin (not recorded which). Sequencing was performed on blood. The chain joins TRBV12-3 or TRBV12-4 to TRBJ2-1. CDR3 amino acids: CASRPTVSSYNEQFF.